Shown below are 29 T cell receptor beta chains from a single sample sequenced in a study of cytomegalovirus exposure and HLA in healthy donors. PCR used 60 Vbeta primers and 13 Jbeta primers. Generated by immunoSEQ multiplex PCR, the TCRdb table keeps only in-frame clones and is missing some. The sample shows 110,000 or so clones, about 80% of them seen only once. The source material was PBMCs. The receptors stem from a man aged 25 to 40 in good health and CMV-seronegative.

This chain uses TRBV5-4 with TRBJ2-7; 9 nucleotides agree with TRBD2. Germline V gene lookup returns CDR1 SGHNT and CDR2 YYREEE (reference sequence). With 1 base clipped from V and 6 bases from J, the junction kept 8 bases outside the gene matches. CDR3 length: 15 amino acids. CDR3 in amino acids: CASSLWASGTSEQYF. The CDR3 region has the DNA TGTGCCAGCAGCTTGTGGGCTAGCGGGACCTCCGAGCAGTACTTC.

This clone was counted between two and nine times. V and J are TRBV5-5 and TRBJ2-1; perhaps TRBD2 as D (5 bases). The CDR3 extends over 14 amino acids. Deletions cut 0 bases from V and 6 bases from J, with 10 bases between. The germline CDR1 and CDR2 sequences are SGHKS and YYEKEE (reference sequence). The CDR3 nucleotides read TGTGCCAGCAGCTTGGGAGGGTGGGGCAATGAGCAGTTCTTC. Protein: CASSLGGWGNEQFF. Looking up the rest from reference TRBV5-5 and TRBJ2-1 gives the full variable domain: DAGVTQSPTHLIKTRGQQVTLRCSPISGHKSVSWYQQVLGQGPQFIFQYYEKEERGRGNFPDRFSARQFPNYSSELNVNALLLGDSALYLCASSLGGWGNEQFFGPGTRLTVL.

The chain couples TRBV28 to TRBJ2-5; 8 nucleotides match TRBD1. V dropped 7 bases and J dropped 1; count of bases not matched to a gene: 8. The germline V gene encodes CDR1 MDHEN and CDR2 SYDVKM. The CDR3 totals 15 residues. CDR3 bases: TGTGCCAGCATTCCAAGGACAGGGCCCCAAGAGACCCAGTACTTC. It yields the protein CASIPRTGPQETQYF.

By sample share, this clone is medium-sized (0.01 to 0.1%). This sequence joins TRBV7-2 and TRBJ1-1; D possibly corresponds to TRBD1 (6 bases). Deletions cut 1 base from V and 8 bases from J, with 11 bases between. CDR1 SGHTA and CDR2 FQGNSA come from the germline V gene. The CDR3 totals 13 residues. CDR3 sequence reads: CASSLVAGEEAFF. Written as DNA, the CDR3 is TGTGCCAGCAGCTTAGTTGCAGGGGAGGAAGCTTTCTTT.

This clone was detected a few times. This chain uses TRBV9 with TRBJ2-5; TRBD2 aligns across 8 bases. The closer fit of TRBJ2-7 to the DNA end suggests the J call may be wrong. The CDR3 covers 18 residues. Germline lookup yields CDR1 SGDLS and CDR2 YYNGEE. CDR3 region: CASSVFSSLTSGIYEQYF. CDR3 nucleotides: TGTGCCAGCAGCGTATTCTCGTCCCTCACTAGCGGTATCTACGAGCAGTACTTC.

This sequence joins TRBV10-1 and TRBJ2-7; 7 bases are a match to TRBD2. Germline lookup yields CDR1 WNHNN and CDR2 SYGVQD (reference sequence). The ends lost 0 bases at V and 4 bases at J; junction bases unmatched: 9. This CDR3 contains 16 residues. The CDR3 coding sequence is TGCGCCAGCAGTGAGTCGGGGGGGTCGGATCAGTACGAGCAGTACTTC. This codes for CASSESGGSDQYEQYF.

The rearrangement uses TRBV28 and TRBJ1-5, with a possible D match to TRBD1 (5 bases). V lost 7 bases and J 1 base, leaving 11 bases between the germline ends. Germline CDR1 reads MDHEN; CDR2 reads SYDVKM. The CDR3 spans 14 residues. The CDR3 region has the DNA TGTGCCAGCAAAAAGACAGTCAGCAATCAGCCCCAGCATTTT. The encoded protein is CASKKTVSNQPQHF.

The chain recombines TRBV19 with TRBJ1-1, with D perhaps TRBD1 (6 bases). The CDR3 consists of 13 residues. CDR1 and CDR2 (germline): LNHDA, SQIVND (reference sequence). V dropped 5 bases and J dropped 5 bases, with 12 bases sitting between them. CDR3 protein: CASSSWDTTEAFF. The CDR3 DNA follows: TGTGCCAGTAGTTCGTGGGACACGACTGAAGCTTTCTTT.

This clone was detected a few times. This rearrangement joins TRBV5-5 to TRBJ1-3; no definite D call. V lost 4 bases and J lost 3, with 17 bases in between. The CDR3 covers 16 residues. CDR1 SGHKS and CDR2 YYEKEE come from the germline V gene (reference sequence). The CDR3: CASSAWTASNGNTIYF. The DNA for the CDR3 is TGTGCCAGCAGCGCATGGACTGCTTCAAATGGAAACACCATATATTTT.

The CDR3: CASSLGQGGRETQYF. In nucleotides, the CDR3 is TGTGCCAGCAGTTTGGGACAGGGAGGAAGGGAGACCCAGTACTTC. V gene TRBV6-5 combines with J gene TRBJ2-5; TRBD1 agrees at 9 bases. The germline CDR1 and CDR2 sequences are MNHEY and SVGAGI. Trimming cost V 4 bases and J 5 bases; bases outside gene matches: 8. This CDR3 has 15 amino acids.

In this sample, this clone turned up a few times. The V gene is TRBV15, the J gene TRBJ2-5, with a weak D call TRBD1 (5 bases). V was pared by 2 bases and J by 1 base, with 11 bases between. The germline V gene encodes CDR1 LNHNV and CDR2 YYDKDF (reference sequence). CDR3 length: 15 amino acids. DNA of the CDR3: TGTGCCACCAGCAGACAGGGTTTCTTCCAAGAGACCCAGTACTTC. Amino acids: CATSRQGFFQETQYF.

V and J are TRBV27 and TRBJ2-1, with 10 bases lining up with TRBD1. The V and J ends lost 8 bases and 8 bases, in that order; junction bases with no gene match: 9. This CDR3 comprises 14 residues. Germline V lookup: CDR1 MNHEY, CDR2 SMNVEV (reference sequence). The CDR3 region is CASCAGQGVYEQFF. The CDR3 nucleotides read TGTGCCAGCTGCGCCGGACAGGGGGTCTATGAGCAGTTCTTC.

V is TRBV6-1 and J is TRBJ1-5; no clear D gene. Germline CDR1 MNHNS, CDR2 SASEGT. This CDR3 is 15 amino acids long. V shed 4 bases and J shed 0 bases, with 10 bases lying between them. The CDR3 DNA reads TGTGCCAGCAGTGGAAGTGGGCATAGCAATCAGCCCCAGCATTTT. The encoded protein is CASSGSGHSNQPQHF.

This rearrangement joins TRBV19 to TRBJ2-1, with 7 bases fitting TRBD2. V gave up 6 bases and J gave up 7 bases; unmatched junction bases: 18. CDR3 size: 17 residues. CDR1 and CDR2 (germline): LNHDA, SQIVND (reference sequence). CDR3 sequence reads: CASSYRWGLSRGNEQFF. DNA for the CDR3: TGTGCCAGTAGCTACCGCTGGGGACTAAGCAGAGGGAATGAGCAGTTCTTC.

The rearrangement joins TRBV11-2 to TRBJ2-3, with 11 bases that match TRBD2. CDR3 size: 15 residues. With V trimmed by 5 bases and J by 5 bases, 6 bases remained unmatched. The germline V gene encodes CDR1 SGHAT and CDR2 FQNNGV. The CDR3 DNA sequence: TGTGCCAGCAGCCCGACTAGCGGGGCGGTAGATACGCAGTATTTT. As protein: CASSPTSGAVDTQYF.

V gene TRBV7-9 combines with J gene TRBJ2-3; 8 positions agree with TRBD1. Germline V gene sequence: CDR1 SEHNR, CDR2 FQNEAQ (reference sequence). The CDR3 spans 16 residues. The J segment lost 1 base and the V segment lost 5 bases, leaving 8 bases of the junction unmatched. The CDR3 region has the DNA TGTGCCAGCAGCCCAAGACAGGGGAAACGCACAGATACGCAGTATTTT. Translated, it gives CASSPRQGKRTDTQYF.

The chain combines TRBV7-2 with TRBJ2-1; 10 bases line up with TRBD1. From germline, CDR1 is SGHTA and CDR2 FQGNSA. The J segment lost 10 bases and the V segment lost 5 bases, leaving 8 bases of the junction unmatched. This CDR3 has 14 amino acids. The CDR3 DNA follows: TGTGCCAGCAGCCGGGGACAGGGGATGGGGGAGCAGTTCTTC. Its translation is CASSRGQGMGEQFF.

Here the CDR3 reads CASSPRGGQGLTSYEQYF. CDR3 DNA sequence: TGTGCCAGCAGCCCGAGGGGGGGTCAGGGATTAACTTCCTACGAGCAGTACTTC. V usage is TRBV27 and J usage is TRBJ2-7; D perhaps matches TRBD2 (7 bases). In germline, CDR1 is MNHEY, CDR2 SMNVEV (reference sequence). The CDR3 extends over 18 amino acids. V shed 6 bases and J shed 1 base, with 25 bases lying between them.

The chain recombines TRBV9 with TRBJ2-1; unclear D gene. The germline V gene encodes CDR1 SGDLS and CDR2 YYNGEE. This CDR3 is 15 amino acids long. Trimming stripped 0 bases from V and 4 bases from J, with 11 bases between. DNA of the CDR3: TGTGCCAGCAGCGTAGATGGCGGCCAGTACAATGAGCAGTTCTTC. The encoded protein is CASSVDGGQYNEQFF.

The chain is built from TRBV7-2 and TRBJ2-7; 8 positions match TRBD1. Unmatched junction bases numbered 9, after V lost 6 bases and J lost 2 bases. This CDR3 has 15 amino acids. Germline V gives CDR1 SGHTA, CDR2 FQGNSA. The CDR3 sequence is CASRLDRGLAYEQYF. In DNA form, the CDR3 reads TGTGCCAGCAGACTCGACAGGGGACTGGCCTACGAGCAGTACTTC. Full variable domain (rest looked up from reference TRBV7-2 and TRBJ2-7): GAGVSQSPSNKVTEKGKDVELRCDPISGHTALYWYRQSLGQGLEFLIYFQGNSAPDKSGLPSDRFSAERTGGSVSTLTIQRTQQEDSAVYLCASRLDRGLAYEQYFGPGTRLTVT.

The chain carries TRBV7-2 and TRBJ2-4; D unresolved. V shed 3 bases and J shed 0 bases, with 15 bases lying between them. The CDR3 runs 17 residues. CDR1 is SGHTA, CDR2 FQGNSA, per germline. The CDR3 region is CASSFASPIGAKNIQYF. CDR3 nucleotide sequence: TGTGCCAGCAGCTTCGCGTCACCGATTGGAGCCAAAAACATTCAGTACTTC.

This chain joins TRBV15 and TRBJ1-6; 9 bases match TRBD1. With V trimmed by 1 base and J by 9 bases, 10 bases remained unmatched. The CDR3 has 17 amino acids. Germline CDR1 and CDR2: LNHNV and YYDKDF (reference sequence). The CDR3 protein is CATSRAYAGTGTSPLHF. As DNA, the CDR3 is TGTGCCACCAGCAGAGCGTACGCCGGGACAGGGACTTCACCCCTCCACTTT.

The chain carries TRBV28 and TRBJ1-5; D is ambiguous. This CDR3 region has 14 residues. Germline CDR1 MDHEN, CDR2 SYDVKM. Trimming took 4 bases from V and 0 from J, leaving 7 bases between them. CDR3 DNA sequence: TGTGCCAGCAGTTCGAGTTATAGCAATCAGCCCCAGCATTTT. Protein: CASSSSYSNQPQHF.

The chain carries TRBV30 and TRBJ2-3; TRBD1 agrees at 9 bases. In germline, CDR1 is GTSNPN, CDR2 SVGIG (reference sequence). The length of the CDR3 is 15 residues. Trimming took 0 bases from V and 1 from J; bases not matched to a gene: 2. The chain's CDR3 is CAWSVRDRGTDTQYF. The CDR3 DNA is TGTGCCTGGAGTGTACGGGACAGGGGCACAGATACGCAGTATTTT.

The V and J genes are TRBV10-3 and TRBJ1-1; no definite D call. Trimming took off 0 bases at V and 4 bases at J, with 9 bases between the two ends. The CDR3 spans 14 residues. Germline values: CDR1 ENHRY, CDR2 SYGVKD. CDR3 DNA: TGTGCCATCAGTGAGTCGTCAGCGGGCACTGAAGCTTTCTTT. Translating gives CAISESSAGTEAFF.

V gene TRBV5-6 combines with J gene TRBJ2-7; TRBD2 might be the D (6 bases). V was pared by 4 bases and J by 0 bases, with 11 bases between. CDR3 size: 14 residues. The V gene's germline CDR1 is SGHDT and CDR2 YYEEEE. The CDR3 loop reads CASSIAASSYEQYF. Written as DNA, the CDR3 is TGTGCCAGCAGCATAGCGGCAAGCTCCTACGAGCAGTACTTC.

The chain employs TRBV9 and TRBJ2-3; 9 bases are shared with TRBD2. The CDR3 is 16 residues long. The V segment lost 4 bases and the J segment 0 bases; nucleotides outside the gene matches: 6. CDR1 and CDR2 from the germline V gene are SGDLS and YYNGEE. The CDR3 here is CASSILAGTSTDTQYF. CDR3 nucleotide sequence: TGTGCCAGCAGCATCCTAGCGGGGACTAGCACAGATACGCAGTATTTT.

V gene TRBV28 combines with J gene TRBJ2-7, with D unclear. V was cut by 2 bases and J by 1 base, with 12 bases left in between. The length of the CDR3 is 15 residues. Germline assignment: CDR1 MDHEN and CDR2 SYDVKM. The CDR3 sequence: CASSLGKTGSYEQYF. CDR3 nucleotides: TGTGCCAGCAGTTTAGGAAAAACCGGGTCCTACGAGCAGTACTTC.

The chain is built from TRBV7-2 and TRBJ1-5, with 7 bases fitting TRBD1. J was trimmed by 4 bases and V by 1 base; bases with no gene match: 4. This CDR3 has 15 amino acids. CDR1 is SGHTA, CDR2 FQGNSA, per germline. The CDR3 loop is CASSLDGQVNQPQHF. CDR3 DNA sequence: TGTGCCAGCAGCTTAGACGGACAGGTAAATCAGCCCCAGCATTTT.